This T cell receptor (beta chain) was retrieved from a study of blood T cell repertoires in COVID-19. Germline CDR1 reads SGHKS; CDR2 reads YYEKEE (reference sequence). The V end lost 0 bases, the J end lost 0 bases, and 4 bases lay between the germline ends. The CDR3 totals 14 residues. Study processing details: It was from reference gene primer amplification that nucleated cell counts were estimated. The assay was immunoSEQ multiplex PCR, and TCRdb's table has in-frame clones only and misses some. V and J calls and clone size are as listed in that table; D and trimming were resolved from the DNA. The table lists some 280,000 clones, about 82% of them singletons, with 4% to 5% in the top ten.

The rearrangement joins TRBV5-5 to TRBJ1-5; D remains ambiguous. The clonotype comes from a woman between 45 and 65 years old with active or convalescent COVID-19. The specimen was peripheral blood. CDR3 residues: CASSLVFSNQPQHF. The DNA for the CDR3 is TGTGCCAGCAGCTTGGTATTTAGCAATCAGCCCCAGCATTTT. Drawing the rest from reference TRBV5-5 and TRBJ1-5, the complete variable domain is DAGVTQSPTHLIKTRGQQVTLRCSPISGHKSVSWYQQVLGQGPQFIFQYYEKEERGRGNFPDRFSARQFPNYSSELNVNALLLGDSALYLCASSLVFSNQPQHFGDGTRLSIL.